The sequence of this T cell receptor beta chain was determined in a study of blood T cell repertoires in COVID-19. Study information: Donors in the United States, Italy and Spain gave samples during acute or convalescent COVID-19. The cDNA or gDNA used as material had been derived from T cells, B-cell-depleted T cells, or PBMCs.

The V end lost 6 bases, the J end lost 1 base, and 13 bases lay between the germline ends. This CDR3 contains 15 residues. Germline loops: CDR1 MNHEY, CDR2 SVGAGI. In the original workflow: The authors estimated nucleated cell counts from reference gene primer amplification. Some clones are missing from TCRdb's copy, which holds only in-frame ones; the method was immunoSEQ multiplex PCR. Clone size and the V and J calls come from that table; the DNA yielded D and trimming. This table holds 45,000 to 55,000 clones, about nine tenths found once. The origin of this receptor is a human donor in a cohort sampled during active COVID-19. Sequenced sample: peripheral blood. V and J are TRBV6-5 and TRBJ2-1, with D uncertain. In nucleotides, the CDR3 is TGTGCCAGCAGGCGCACTCCCCCATCCTACAATGAGCAGTTCTTC. Its protein product is CASRRTPPSYNEQFF.